The text below deals with one T cell receptor beta chain. The data belong to a study of blood T cell repertoires in COVID-19. The assay was immunoSEQ multiplex PCR, and TCRdb's table has in-frame clones only and misses some. The data contain fewer than 200,000 clones, 80% to 90% of them singletons. The J segment lost 1 base and the V segment lost 4 bases, leaving 3 bases of the junction unmatched. The V gene's germline CDR1 is SGHNT and CDR2 YYREEE (reference sequence). The CDR3 is 16 amino acids. This receptor was obtained from a man aged 50-59 years who had recovered from COVID-19. This chain joins TRBV5-4 and TRBJ2-7, with 15 bases matching TRBD2. The source material was PBMCs or T cells enriched from blood (not recorded which). The CDR3 is CASSGLAGGGSYEQYF. The CDR3 DNA reads as TGTGCCAGCAGCGGACTAGCGGGAGGGGGATCCTACGAGCAGTACTTC.